The sequence of this TCR beta chain was determined in a study of blood T cell repertoires in COVID-19. Measured with immunoSEQ multiplex PCR; TCRdb has only the in-frame clones, and not every one. The sample has roughly 29,000 clones, around 83% seen once. The length of the CDR3 is 16 residues. Germline CDR1 MDHEN, CDR2 SYDVKM. Trimming removed 4 bases from V and 0 bases from J; junction bases left unmatched: 5. The sequence was obtained from a man aged 70-80 years with active COVID-19. The sample taken for sequencing was peripheral blood. The rearrangement joins TRBV28 to TRBJ1-4; TRBD1 agrees at 7 bases. CDR3 sequence (DNA): TGTGCCAGCAGTTCAGGACAGGCAGCAACTAATGAAAAACTGTTTTTT. It encodes CASSSGQAATNEKLFF.